This T cell receptor (beta chain) was obtained from a study of vaccination and CD4 T cells after COVID-19. On the study more broadly: For control cultures, the treatment was a CEFX pool, an HIV-1 Nef pool, or no peptide.

Treatment reported: roughly 10-day PBMC culture with coronavirus spike peptide pools or control peptides (ViraFEST assay). The trim removed 7 bases at V and 7 bases at J, leaving 7 bases unmatched. CDR1 is SQVTM and CDR2 is ANQGSEA in the germline V gene. The CDR3 is 12 residues long. With respect to this clonotype: The target antigen is unknown.

With the Oncomine TCR Beta short-read assay, DNA from cultured CD4+ T cells was sequenced. Via MiXCR, TCRdb re-called the PCR reads, giving one row per CDR3 protein. The profile shows about 20,000 distinct CDR3 sequences, about 50% of them singletons. The sample was CD4+ T cells from blood, cultured in vitro. J is TRBJ1-2 and V is TRBV29-1; 9 bases fit TRBD1. The source is a human donor who had recovered from COVID-19. This chain's CDR3 is CSGSDRGSGYTF. Here the CDR3 DNA reads TGCAGCGGATCGGACAGGGGAAGTGGCTACACCTTC.